This T cell receptor beta chain was sequenced in a study of blood T cell repertoires in COVID-19. Study-level background: The cDNA or gDNA used as material had been derived from T cells, B-cell-depleted T cells, or PBMCs.

Which cohort a participant joined came from the clinical history participants gave. The CDR3 extends over 12 amino acids. Germline lookup yields CDR1 GTSNPN and CDR2 SVGIG (reference sequence). The V end lost 0 bases, the J end lost 3 bases, and 6 bases lay between the germline ends. Authors' processing steps: Counts of nucleated cells, estimated from reference gene primer amplification, were obtained. The data were produced by immunoSEQ multiplex PCR, yet TCRdb's version contains in-frame clones alone and is incomplete. V and J calls and clone size are those listed in that table; D and trimming were worked out from the DNA. The sample lists about 180,000 clones, around 88% occurring once.

Sequenced input: PBMCs or T cells enriched from blood (not recorded which). The TCR originated in a woman aged 30 to 39 who had recovered from COVID-19. The chain joins TRBV30 to TRBJ2-7; D gene unclear. Written as DNA, the CDR3 is TGTGCCTGGAGTGTACACAGCTACGAGCAGTACTTC. Encoded protein: CAWSVHSYEQYF.